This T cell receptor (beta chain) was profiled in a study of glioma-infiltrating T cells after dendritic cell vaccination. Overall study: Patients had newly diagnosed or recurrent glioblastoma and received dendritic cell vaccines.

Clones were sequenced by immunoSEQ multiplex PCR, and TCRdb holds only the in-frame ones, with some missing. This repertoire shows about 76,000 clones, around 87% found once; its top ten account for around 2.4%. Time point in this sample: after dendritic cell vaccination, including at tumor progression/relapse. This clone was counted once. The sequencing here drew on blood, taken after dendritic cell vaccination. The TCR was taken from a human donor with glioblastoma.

Here the CDR3 DNA reads TGTGCCAGCAGTGGGGGGACAGCCAGCAATCAGCCCCAGCATTTT. It codes for CASSGGTASNQPQHF. The chain combines TRBV6-1 with TRBJ1-5; 7 nucleotides match TRBD1. The length of the CDR3 is 15 residues. CDR1 is MNHNS, CDR2 SASEGT, per germline. V was pared by 4 bases and J by 1 base, with 4 bases of the junction left unmatched.